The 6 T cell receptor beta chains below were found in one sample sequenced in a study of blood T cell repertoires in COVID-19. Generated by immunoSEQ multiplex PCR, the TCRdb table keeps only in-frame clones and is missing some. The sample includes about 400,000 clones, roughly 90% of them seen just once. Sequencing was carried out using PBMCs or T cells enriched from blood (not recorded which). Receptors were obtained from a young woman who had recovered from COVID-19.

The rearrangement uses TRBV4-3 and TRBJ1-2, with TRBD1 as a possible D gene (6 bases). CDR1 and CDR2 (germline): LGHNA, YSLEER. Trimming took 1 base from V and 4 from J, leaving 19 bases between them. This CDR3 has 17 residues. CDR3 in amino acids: CASSQVGQGQRFYGYTF. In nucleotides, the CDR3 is TGCGCCAGCAGCCAAGTAGGGCAGGGGCAGCGCTTCTATGGCTACACCTTC.

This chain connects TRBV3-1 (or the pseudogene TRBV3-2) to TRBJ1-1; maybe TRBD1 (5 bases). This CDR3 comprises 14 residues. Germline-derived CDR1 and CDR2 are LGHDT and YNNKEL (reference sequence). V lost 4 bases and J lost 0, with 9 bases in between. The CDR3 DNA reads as TGTGCCAGCAGCCGACAGATCATGAACACTGAAGCTTTCTTT. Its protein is CASSRQIMNTEAFF.

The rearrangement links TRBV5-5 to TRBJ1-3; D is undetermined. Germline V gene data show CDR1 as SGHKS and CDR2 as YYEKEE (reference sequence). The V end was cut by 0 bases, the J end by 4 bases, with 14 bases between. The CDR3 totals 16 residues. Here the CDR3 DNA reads TGTGCCAGCAGCTTGGGTGATCCGGCGGCCGGAAACACCATATATTTT. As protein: CASSLGDPAAGNTIYF.

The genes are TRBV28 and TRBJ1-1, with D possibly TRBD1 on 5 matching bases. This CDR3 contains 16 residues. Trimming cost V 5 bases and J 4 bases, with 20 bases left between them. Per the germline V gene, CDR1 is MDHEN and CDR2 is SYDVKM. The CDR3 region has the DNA TGTGCCAGCAGTGCGCCCGGGGGGGTAGGGAGCACTGAAGCTTTCTTT. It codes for CASSAPGGVGSTEAFF.

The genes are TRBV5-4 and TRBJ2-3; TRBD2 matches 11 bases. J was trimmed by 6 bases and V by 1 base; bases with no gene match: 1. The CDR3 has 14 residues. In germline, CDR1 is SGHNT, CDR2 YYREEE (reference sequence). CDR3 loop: CASSLRLAGDTQYF. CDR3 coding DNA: TGTGCCAGCAGCTTGAGACTAGCGGGGGATACGCAGTATTTT.

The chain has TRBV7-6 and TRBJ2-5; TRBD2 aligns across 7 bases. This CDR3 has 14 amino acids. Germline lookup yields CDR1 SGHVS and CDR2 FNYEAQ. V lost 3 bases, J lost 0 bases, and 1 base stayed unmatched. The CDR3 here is CASSLGGNQETQYF. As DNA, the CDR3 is TGTGCCAGCAGCTTGGGGGGGAACCAAGAGACCCAGTACTTC. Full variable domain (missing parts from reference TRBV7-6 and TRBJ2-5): GAGVSQSPRYKVTKRGQDVALRCDPISGHVSLYWYRQALGQGPEFLTYFNYEAQQDKSGLPNDRFSAERPEGSISTLTIQRTEQRDSAMYRCASSLGGNQETQYFGPGTRLLVL.